In its sample, the clone carrying this TCR beta chain was seen a few times. TCRdb independently ran MiXCR on the 5' RACE reads; one entry per CDR3 protein. Here the sample spans 70,000 or so distinct CDR3 sequences, 12% to 15% being singletons. Trimming pared 1 base from V and 3 bases from J, leaving 12 bases between. The germline V gene encodes CDR1 SGHTA and CDR2 FQGNSA. This CDR3 has 15 amino acids. These data come from a study of early T cells in non-severe SARS-CoV-2 infection. This clonotype originated in an adult who was a healthcare worker with PCR-confirmed SARS-CoV-2 infection or an uninfected control (not recorded which). The sequenced sample was whole blood. J is TRBJ2-5 and V is TRBV7-2, with D perhaps TRBD1 (5 bases). The CDR3 DNA reads TGTGCCAGCAGCTTAGTTGCCAGGGCCAAAGAGACCCAGTACTTC. Residues: CASSLVARAKETQYF.